This T cell receptor (beta chain) was captured in a study of CD8 T cells in Susac syndrome. With random hexamers, reverse transcription was performed on about 0.5 to 1 ug of RNA. TCRdb re-derived calls from the immunoSEQ multiplex PCR reads in MiXCR, one entry per CDR3 protein. The sample carries some 300,000 distinct CDR3 sequences, 70% to 90% recorded once. Peripheral blood CD8+ and CD4+ T cells were profiled by TCR beta sequencing. This CDR3 has 17 amino acids. Between the trimmed V and J ends, which lost 0 bases and 2 bases, there was a span of 13 bases. In germline, CDR1 is LNHNV, CDR2 YYDKDF (reference sequence).

The chain carries TRBV15 and TRBJ2-2; D perhaps matches TRBD2 (5 bases). The sequence came from a human donor with multiple sclerosis. Sequenced: CD8+ T cells from PBMCs. CDR3 in DNA: TGTGCCACCAGCAGAGATAGAAGTAGCGCCAACACCGGGGAGCTGTTTTTT. This translates into CATSRDRSSANTGELFF.